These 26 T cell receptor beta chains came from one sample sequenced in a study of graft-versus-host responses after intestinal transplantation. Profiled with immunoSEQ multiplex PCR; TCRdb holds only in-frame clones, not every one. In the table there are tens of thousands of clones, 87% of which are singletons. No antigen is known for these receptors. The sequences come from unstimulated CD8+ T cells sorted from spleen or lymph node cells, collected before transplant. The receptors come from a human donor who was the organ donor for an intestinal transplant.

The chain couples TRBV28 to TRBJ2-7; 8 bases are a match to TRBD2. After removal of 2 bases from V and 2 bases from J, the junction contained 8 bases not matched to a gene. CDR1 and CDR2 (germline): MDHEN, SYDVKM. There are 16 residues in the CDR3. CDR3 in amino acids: CASSLVHSGGAYEQYF. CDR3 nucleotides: TGTGCCAGCAGTTTAGTGCATTCCGGGGGGGCCTACGAGCAGTACTTC.

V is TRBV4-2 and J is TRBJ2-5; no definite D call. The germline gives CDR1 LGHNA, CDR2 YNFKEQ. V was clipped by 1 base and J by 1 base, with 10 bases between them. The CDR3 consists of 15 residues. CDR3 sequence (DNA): TGTGCCAGCAGCCAAGCCAAAGGTACCCAAGAGACCCAGTACTTC. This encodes CASSQAKGTQETQYF.

The CDR3 bases are TGTGCCAGTAGTATAACCTGGGTGCAACGGCGGTTCTTC. Translating it yields CASSITWVQRRFF. J is TRBJ2-1 and V is TRBV19; D call uncertain. Germline V lookup: CDR1 LNHDA, CDR2 SQIVND (reference sequence). The CDR3 consists of 13 residues. Deletions cut 2 bases from V and 15 bases from J, with 17 bases between. Complete variable domain (other parts from reference TRBV19 and TRBJ2-1): DGGITQSPKYLFRKEGQNVTLSCEQNLNHDAMYWYRQDPGQGLRLIYYSQIVNDFQKGDIAEGYSVSREKKESFPLTVTSAQKNPTAFYLCASSITWVQRRFFGPGTRLTVL.

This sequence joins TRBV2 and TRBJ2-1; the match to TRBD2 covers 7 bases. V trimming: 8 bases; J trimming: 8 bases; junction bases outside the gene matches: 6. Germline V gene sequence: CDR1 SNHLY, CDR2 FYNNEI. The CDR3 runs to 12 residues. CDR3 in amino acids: CASARGLYEQFF. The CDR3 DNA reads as TGTGCCAGCGCTCGGGGACTATATGAGCAGTTCTTC.

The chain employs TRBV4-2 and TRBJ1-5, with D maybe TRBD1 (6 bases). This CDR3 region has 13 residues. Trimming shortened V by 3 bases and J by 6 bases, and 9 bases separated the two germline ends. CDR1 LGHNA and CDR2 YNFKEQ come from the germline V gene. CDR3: CASSQTGGQPQHF. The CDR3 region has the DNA TGTGCCAGCAGCCAGACAGGCGGTCAGCCCCAGCATTTT.

The CDR3 bases are TGTGCCAGCAGCTTCGCCGGGGAGCTGTTTTTT. This gives the protein CASSFAGELFF. This chain uses TRBV13 with TRBJ2-2, with unresolved D. Trimming shortened V by 3 bases and J by 6 bases, and 2 bases separated the two germline ends. CDR3 length equals 11 residues. Germline V gene lookup returns CDR1 PRHDT and CDR2 FYEKMQ (reference sequence).

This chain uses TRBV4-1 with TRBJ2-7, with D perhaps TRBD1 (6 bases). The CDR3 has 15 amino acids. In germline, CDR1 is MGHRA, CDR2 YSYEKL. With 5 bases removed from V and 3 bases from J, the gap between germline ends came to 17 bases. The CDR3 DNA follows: TGCGCCAGCAGCTACACGGACAGCATAAACTACGAGCAGTACTTC. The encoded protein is CASSYTDSINYEQYF.

CDR3 in amino acids: CASSHPGQGNEQYF. CDR3 coding DNA: TGCGCCAGCAGCCATCCGGGACAGGGGAACGAGCAGTACTTC. This chain links TRBV4-1 with TRBJ2-7; 10 bases agree with TRBD1. With 3 bases clipped from V and 5 bases from J, the junction kept 4 bases outside the gene matches. The CDR3 length is 14 residues. Germline CDR1 is MGHRA and CDR2 is YSYEKL.

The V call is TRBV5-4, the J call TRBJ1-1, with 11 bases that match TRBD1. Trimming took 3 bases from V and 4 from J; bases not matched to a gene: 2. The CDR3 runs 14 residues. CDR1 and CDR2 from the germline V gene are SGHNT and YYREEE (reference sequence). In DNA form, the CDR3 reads TGTGCCAGCAGCTACGGGACAGGGGGCACTGAAGCTTTCTTT. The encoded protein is CASSYGTGGTEAFF. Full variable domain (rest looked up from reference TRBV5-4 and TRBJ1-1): ETGVTQSPTHLIKTRGQQVTLRCSSQSGHNTVSWYQQALGQGPQFIFQYYREEENGRGNFPPRFSGLQFPNYSSELNVNALELDDSALYLCASSYGTGGTEAFFGQGTRLTVV.

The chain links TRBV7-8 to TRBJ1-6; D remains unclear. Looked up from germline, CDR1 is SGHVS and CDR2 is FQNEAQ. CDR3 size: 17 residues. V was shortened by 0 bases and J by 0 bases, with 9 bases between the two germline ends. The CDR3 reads CASSLAYQGSYNSPLHF. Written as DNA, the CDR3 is TGTGCCAGCAGCTTAGCGTATCAAGGCTCCTATAATTCACCCCTCCACTTT.

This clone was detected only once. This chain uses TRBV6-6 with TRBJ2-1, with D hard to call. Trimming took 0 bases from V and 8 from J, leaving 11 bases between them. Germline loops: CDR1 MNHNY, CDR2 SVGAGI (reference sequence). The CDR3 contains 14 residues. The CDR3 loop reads CASSYSTGRDEQFF. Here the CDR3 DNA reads TGTGCCAGCAGTTACTCGACCGGTAGGGATGAGCAGTTCTTC.

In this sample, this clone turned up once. CDR3 residues: CASSATGLSTEAFF. The CDR3 nucleotides read TGTGCCAGTAGTGCCACAGGGTTGAGCACTGAAGCTTTCTTT. The chain employs TRBV19 and TRBJ1-1; D is perhaps TRBD1 (6 bases). This CDR3 has 14 amino acids. Germline values: CDR1 LNHDA, CDR2 SQIVND (reference sequence). With 5 bases removed from V and 4 bases from J, the gap between germline ends came to 14 bases.

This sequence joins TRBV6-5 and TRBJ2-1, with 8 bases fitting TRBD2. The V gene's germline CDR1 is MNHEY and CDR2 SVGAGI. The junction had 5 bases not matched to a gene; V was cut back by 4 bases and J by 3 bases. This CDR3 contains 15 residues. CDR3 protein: CASSLRGAYYNEQFF. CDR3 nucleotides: TGTGCCAGCAGTTTGCGGGGGGCGTACTACAATGAGCAGTTCTTC.

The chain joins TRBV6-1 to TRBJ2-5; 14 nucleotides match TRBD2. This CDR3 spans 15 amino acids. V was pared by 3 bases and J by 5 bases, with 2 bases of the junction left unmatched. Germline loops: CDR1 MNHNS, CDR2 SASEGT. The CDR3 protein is CASSETSGGAETQYF. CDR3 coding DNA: TGTGCCAGCAGTGAGACTAGCGGGGGGGCTGAGACCCAGTACTTC.

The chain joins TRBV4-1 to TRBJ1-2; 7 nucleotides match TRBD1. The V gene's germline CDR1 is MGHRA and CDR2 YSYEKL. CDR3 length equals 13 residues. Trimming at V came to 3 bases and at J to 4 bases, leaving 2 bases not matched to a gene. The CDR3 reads CASSQGDSYGYTF. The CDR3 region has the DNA TGCGCCAGCAGCCAGGGGGACAGCTATGGCTACACCTTC.

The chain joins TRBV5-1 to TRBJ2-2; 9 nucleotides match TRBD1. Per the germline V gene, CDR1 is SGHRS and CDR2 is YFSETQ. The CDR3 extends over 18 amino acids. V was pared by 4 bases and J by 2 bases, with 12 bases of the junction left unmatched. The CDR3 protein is CASSGRDREQLNTGELFF. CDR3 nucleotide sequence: TGCGCCAGCAGCGGACGGGACAGGGAACAACTTAACACCGGGGAGCTGTTTTTT. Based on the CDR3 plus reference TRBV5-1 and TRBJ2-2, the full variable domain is KAGVTQTPRYLIKTRGQQVTLSCSPISGHRSVSWYQQTPGQGLQFLFEYFSETQRNKGNFPGRFSGRQFSNSRSEMNVSTLELGDSALYLCASSGRDREQLNTGELFFGEGSRLTVL.

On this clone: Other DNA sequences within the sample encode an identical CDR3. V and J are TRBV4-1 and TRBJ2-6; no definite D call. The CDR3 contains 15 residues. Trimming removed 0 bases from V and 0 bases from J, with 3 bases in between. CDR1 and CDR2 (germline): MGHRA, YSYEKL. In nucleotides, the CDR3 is TGCGCCAGCAGCCAAGACCCCTCTGGGGCCAACGTCCTGACTTTC. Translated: CASSQDPSGANVLTF.

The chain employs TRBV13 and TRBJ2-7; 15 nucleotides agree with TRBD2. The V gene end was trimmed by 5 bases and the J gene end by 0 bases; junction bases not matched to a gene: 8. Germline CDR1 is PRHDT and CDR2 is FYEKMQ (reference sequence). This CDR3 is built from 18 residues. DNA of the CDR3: TGTGCCAGCAGCATGGGACTAGCGGGGGGCCAAAGCTCCTACGAGCAGTACTTC. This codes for CASSMGLAGGQSSYEQYF.

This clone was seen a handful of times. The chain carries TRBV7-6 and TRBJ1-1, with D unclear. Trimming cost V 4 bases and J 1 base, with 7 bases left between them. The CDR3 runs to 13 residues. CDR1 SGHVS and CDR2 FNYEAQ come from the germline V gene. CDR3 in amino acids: CASSSGTNTEAFF. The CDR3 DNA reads TGTGCCAGCAGCTCGGGAACGAACACTGAAGCTTTCTTT. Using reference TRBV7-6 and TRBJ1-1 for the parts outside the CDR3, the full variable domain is GAGVSQSPRYKVTKRGQDVALRCDPISGHVSLYWYRQALGQGPEFLTYFNYEAQQDKSGLPNDRFSAERPEGSISTLTIQRTEQRDSAMYRCASSSGTNTEAFFGQGTRLTVV.

CDR3 sequence: CARRRRSGSEAFF. In DNA, the CDR3 is TGCGCCAGACGAAGAAGGTCGGGATCTGAAGCTTTCTTT. The chain recombines TRBV10-2 with TRBJ1-1; D is undetermined. This CDR3 has 13 residues. V was clipped by 9 bases and J by 6 bases, with 17 bases between them. The germline V gene has CDR1 WSHSY and CDR2 SAAADI.

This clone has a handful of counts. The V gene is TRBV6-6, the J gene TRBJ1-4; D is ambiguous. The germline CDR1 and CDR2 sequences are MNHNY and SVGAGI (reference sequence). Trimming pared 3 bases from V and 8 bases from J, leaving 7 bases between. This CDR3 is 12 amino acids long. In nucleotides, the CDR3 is TGTGCCAGCAGTTATGTCGAAGAAAAACTGTTTTTT. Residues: CASSYVEEKLFF.

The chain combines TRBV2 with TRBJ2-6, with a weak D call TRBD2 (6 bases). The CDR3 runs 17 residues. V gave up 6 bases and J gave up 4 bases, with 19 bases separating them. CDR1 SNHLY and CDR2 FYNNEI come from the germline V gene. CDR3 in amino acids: CASRGDFRDPGANVLTF. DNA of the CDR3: TGTGCCAGCAGGGGGGACTTTAGGGACCCAGGGGCCAACGTCCTGACTTTC.

The CDR3 DNA reads TGTGCCAGCAGTGACGGGACTAGCGGGGACCAAGAGACCCAGTACTTC. Its protein product is CASSDGTSGDQETQYF. The chain employs TRBV27 and TRBJ2-5, with 13 bases matching TRBD2. Germline V gene sequence: CDR1 MNHEY, CDR2 SMNVEV (reference sequence). The CDR3 spans 16 residues. The J segment lost 0 bases and the V segment lost 5 bases, leaving 3 bases of the junction unmatched.

CDR3 nucleotides: TGTGCCAGCAGCTTAGACCGACAGTCGCTTTCACCCCTCCACTTT. Protein: CASSLDRQSLSPLHF. The chain couples TRBV13 to TRBJ1-6; possibly TRBD1 for D (5 bases). CDR3 length equals 15 residues. The V end was cut by 1 base, the J end by 9 bases, with 13 bases between. Per the germline V gene, CDR1 is PRHDT and CDR2 is FYEKMQ (reference sequence).

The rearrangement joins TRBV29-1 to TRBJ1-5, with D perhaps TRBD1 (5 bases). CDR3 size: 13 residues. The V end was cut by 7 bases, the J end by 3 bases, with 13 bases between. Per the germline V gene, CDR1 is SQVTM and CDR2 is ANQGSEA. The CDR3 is CSALVGANQPQHF. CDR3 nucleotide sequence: TGCAGCGCCCTGGTTGGGGCCAATCAGCCCCAGCATTTT.

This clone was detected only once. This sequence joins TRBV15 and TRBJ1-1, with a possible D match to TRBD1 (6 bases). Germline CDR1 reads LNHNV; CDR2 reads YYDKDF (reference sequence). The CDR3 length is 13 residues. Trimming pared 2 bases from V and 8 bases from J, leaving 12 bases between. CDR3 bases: TGTGCCACCAGCAGATGGGGGGGCGCCGAAGCTTTCTTT. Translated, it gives CATSRWGGAEAFF.